The 15 T cell receptor beta chains given below trace back to one sample, sequenced in a study of cytomegalovirus exposure and HLA in healthy donors (dated by TCRdb to between 2016 and 2019). Libraries were prepared through the immunoSEQ multiplex PCR assay. The multiplex PCR relied on a mix of 60 forward primers for TCR Vbeta segments and 13 reverse primers for TCR Jbeta segments. Held by TCRdb, this immuneACCESS table contains in-frame sequences only and omits some clones. Under half of the omission traces to an unresolved V gene where checked; the cause of the rest is unknown. This sample comprises 150,000 or so clones, 70% to 80% of them detected only once. Of the sample, 2.1% is held by the ten largest clones. Input material: PBMCs. These receptor sequences come from a woman aged 60-70 years in good health and CMV-seropositive.

The J gene is TRBJ2-3, the V gene TRBV10-1; TRBD2 agrees at 7 bases. After removal of 0 bases from V and 2 bases from J, the junction contained 8 bases not matched to a gene. This CDR3 contains 17 residues. CDR1 WNHNN and CDR2 SYGVQD come from the germline V gene (reference sequence). CDR3 sequence: CASSESSPSGYTDTQYF. DNA for the CDR3: TGCGCCAGCAGTGAGTCGAGTCCTAGCGGATACACAGATACGCAGTATTTT.

This clone has only a few counts. The CDR3 reads CASSQDSNQPQHF. In nucleotides, the CDR3 is TGTGCCAGCAGTCAGGATAGCAATCAGCCCCAGCATTTT. The V call is TRBV28, the J call TRBJ1-5; D uncertain. V lost 5 bases to trimming and J lost 0 bases, with 5 bases between them. The CDR3 spans 13 residues. The germline gives CDR1 MDHEN, CDR2 SYDVKM.

The CDR3 nucleotides are TGTGCCACCAGCAGAGATCTTACAGGGGGAGGAAACACCATATATTTT. Encoded protein: CATSRDLTGGGNTIYF. The gene calls are TRBV15 and TRBJ1-3, with 8 bases that match TRBD1. CDR1 and CDR2 (germline): LNHNV, YYDKDF (reference sequence). V lost 0 bases and J lost 4; bases outside the gene matches: 5. The CDR3 length is 16 residues.

This rearrangement joins TRBV2 to TRBJ1-5; 7 nucleotides agree with TRBD1. Germline-derived CDR1 and CDR2 are SNHLY and FYNNEI. The length of the CDR3 is 14 residues. The V and J ends lost 6 bases and 1 base, in that order; junction bases with no gene match: 3. The CDR3 reads CASSRDRSNQPQHF. The CDR3 DNA is TGTGCCAGCAGCCGGGACAGAAGCAATCAGCCCCAGCATTTT.

The rearrangement uses TRBV2 and TRBJ1-3; perhaps TRBD1 as D (5 bases). With 4 bases removed from V and 0 bases from J, the gap between germline ends came to 7 bases. This CDR3 region has 14 residues. Germline V gene sequence: CDR1 SNHLY, CDR2 FYNNEI. CDR3 region: CASSGGVSGNTIYF. CDR3 nucleotide sequence: TGTGCCAGCAGTGGGGGGGTCTCTGGAAACACCATATATTTT.

The chain joins TRBV27 to TRBJ1-5; TRBD1 might be the D (5 bases). Trimming took off 5 bases at V and 0 bases at J, with 11 bases between the two ends. CDR1 MNHEY and CDR2 SMNVEV come from the germline V gene (reference sequence). The CDR3 covers 15 residues. The CDR3 is CASSPQGNSNQPQHF. The CDR3 DNA reads TGTGCCAGCAGTCCCCAGGGCAATAGCAATCAGCCCCAGCATTTT.

This sequence joins TRBV7-2 and TRBJ2-7, with D maybe TRBD1 (6 bases). The length of the CDR3 is 12 residues. Germline V lookup: CDR1 SGHTA, CDR2 FQGNSA. The V gene lost 8 bases and the J gene lost 2 bases, with 10 bases spanning the gap. The CDR3 DNA follows: TGTGCCAGCGGACAGACCACCTACGAGCAGTACTTC. This encodes CASGQTTYEQYF.

J is TRBJ2-1 and V is TRBV11-2; TRBD2 matches 10 bases. V lost 1 base to trimming and J lost 9 bases; unmatched junction nucleotides: 9. In germline, CDR1 is SGHAT, CDR2 FQNNGV. The CDR3 spans 16 residues. CDR3 sequence: CASSLANWRLAGEQFF. In DNA form, the CDR3 reads TGTGCCAGCAGCTTAGCCAATTGGAGACTAGCGGGTGAGCAGTTCTTC.

This chain connects TRBV5-1 to TRBJ2-7, with 12 bases matching TRBD2. The germline gives CDR1 SGHRS, CDR2 YFSETQ. This CDR3 is 17 amino acids long. V shed 4 bases and J 0 bases; nucleotides not matched to a gene: 8. The CDR3 loop is CASSPRTSGIPSYEQYF. In nucleotides, the CDR3 is TGCGCCAGCAGCCCTAGGACTAGCGGGATACCCTCCTACGAGCAGTACTTC.

The chain carries TRBV7-2 and TRBJ2-2; the D gene is possibly TRBD1 (5 bases). Germline values: CDR1 SGHTA, CDR2 FQGNSA. The CDR3 has 13 residues. Trimming stripped 5 bases from V and 7 bases from J, with 11 bases between. In DNA form, the CDR3 reads TGTGCCAGCAGCAACGGACAAGGCGGGGAGCTGTTTTTT. Translating gives CASSNGQGGELFF.

This chain uses TRBV9 with TRBJ2-3; 8 bases align to TRBD2. The CDR3 has 16 amino acids. Germline V gene lookup returns CDR1 SGDLS and CDR2 YYNGEE. V was pared by 0 bases and J by 4 bases, with 7 bases of the junction left unmatched. CDR3 sequence: CASSVGAGGIPDTQYF. The CDR3 nucleotides read TGTGCCAGCAGCGTAGGTGCGGGAGGAATCCCAGATACGCAGTATTTT.

This clone was counted a few times. Other DNA sequences in this sample translate to the same CDR3. The chain combines TRBV5-4 with TRBJ2-7; no firm D call. This CDR3 has 13 residues. Germline assignment: CDR1 SGHNT and CDR2 YYREEE (reference sequence). The germline V and J ends were trimmed by 4 bases and 0 bases, with 8 bases remaining between them. The chain's CDR3 is CASSATGSYEQYF. The CDR3 nucleotides read TGTGCCAGCAGCGCCACTGGCTCCTACGAGCAGTACTTC.

This rearrangement joins TRBV6-5 to TRBJ2-7, with 7 bases matching TRBD1. The CDR3 contains 15 residues. V gave up 3 bases and J gave up 1 base; unmatched junction bases: 6. Germline-derived CDR1 and CDR2 are MNHEY and SVGAGI. CDR3 loop: CASSYSPDRSYEQYF. For the CDR3, the DNA is TGTGCCAGCAGTTATAGTCCGGACAGGTCCTACGAGCAGTACTTC.

This clone occurred a few times. The rearrangement links TRBV5-4 to TRBJ1-1; 8 nucleotides agree with TRBD1. The CDR3 covers 16 residues. Germline V lookup: CDR1 SGHNT, CDR2 YYREEE (reference sequence). V lost 4 bases to trimming and J lost 0 bases; unmatched junction nucleotides: 8. This CDR3 is CASSRGQGAMNTEAFF. Here the CDR3 DNA reads TGTGCCAGCAGCCGTGGACAGGGAGCCATGAACACTGAAGCTTTCTTT.

V gene TRBV18 combines with J gene TRBJ2-5; no reliable D call. V was shortened by 1 base and J by 4 bases, with 7 bases between the two germline ends. Germline CDR1 is KGHSH and CDR2 is LQKENI. This CDR3 region has 13 residues. The CDR3 DNA reads TGTGCCAGCTCACCACGGCCGGGAGAGACCCAGTACTTC. This sequence encodes CASSPRPGETQYF.